The rows below give T cell receptor beta chains drawn from one sample of a study of blood T cell repertoires in COVID-19. Generated by immunoSEQ multiplex PCR, the TCRdb table keeps only in-frame clones and is missing some. The repertoire consists of 200,000 to 250,000 clones, with 87% occurring once and the leading ten covering 2.6%. Source material: PBMCs or T cells enriched from blood (not recorded which). These receptors all come from a woman aged 25 to 39 with acute COVID-19. CDR3s include the opening cysteine and the closing phenylalanine or tryptophan. Each record gives: J gene, V gene, D gene, clone size, CDR3 DNA, CDR3 protein. D genes are given only for firm matches. Expanded clones get a size class; other rows say once, few or many, or leave the size out.

TRBJ1-1 | TRBV14 | - | - | TGTGCCAGCAGCAAAACGGAGGGCACTGAAGCTTTCTTT | CASSKTEGTEAFF
TRBJ1-6 | TRBV4-1 | - | - | TGCGCCAGCAGCCCGCCAGCGTATAATTCACCCCTCCACTTT | CASSPPAYNSPLHF
TRBJ1-3 | TRBV18 | - | - | TGTGCCAGCTCACCGAGCCGGGGTGGAAACACCATATATTTT | CASSPSRGGNTIYF
TRBJ1-5 | TRBV15 | - | - | TGTGCCACCAGCAGGGGGGGTTGGGGCCGTGGCAATCAGCCCCAGCATTTT | CATSRGGWGRGNQPQHF
TRBJ2-1 | TRBV7-9 | TRBD1 | - | TGTGCCAGCAGCTCCCCCGGGACAGCCCCTTTCTACAATGAGCAGTTCTTC | CASSSPGTAPFYNEQFF
TRBJ2-7 | TRBV6-5 | TRBD2 | - | TGTGCCAGCAGCCTGACTAGCGTTTACGAGCAGTACTTC | CASSLTSVYEQYF
TRBJ2-3 | TRBV7-2 | TRBD1 | - | TGTGCCAGCACCCCGCAGGGGGCGGATACGCAGTATTTT | CASTPQGADTQYF
TRBJ2-7 | TRBV5-1 | - | - | TGCGCCAGCAGCTTGGGCCCAGTGGACGAGCAGTACTTC | CASSLGPVDEQYF
TRBJ1-2 | TRBV12-3/TRBV12-4 | TRBD1 | - | TGTGCCAACGGACAGGGAAACTATGGCTACACCTTC | CANGQGNYGYTF
TRBJ1-2 | TRBV27 | TRBD1 | - | TGTGCCAGCAGTTTATTGGGGACAGGGGCAGGGGGCTACACCTTC | CASSLLGTGAGGYTF
TRBJ1-1 | TRBV18 | - | many | TGTGCCAGCTCACCACCAGGGAGAATGAACACTGAAGCTTTCTTT | CASSPPGRMNTEAFF
TRBJ2-2 | TRBV4-3 | TRBD2 | once | TGCGCCAGCAGCCCCCGGACTAGCGGGGCCGGGGAGCTGTTTTTT | CASSPRTSGAGELFF
TRBJ1-1 | TRBV2 | - | - | TGTGCCAGCAGTGAGGAGACTGAAGCTTTCTTT | CASSEETEAFF
TRBJ2-3 | TRBV7-2 | - | - | TGTGCCAGCAGCTTAAGGTGGCAGGTAACTAGCACAGATACGCAGTATTTT | CASSLRWQVTSTDTQYF
TRBJ1-5 | TRBV6-5 | - | - | TGTGCCAGCAGTTACAGGGGAGGTAGCAATCAGCCCCAGCATTTT | CASSYRGGSNQPQHF
TRBJ2-3 | TRBV7-9 | TRBD2 | once | TGTGCCAGCAGCTTTCTAGCGGGGGGGCCGAGCACAGATACGCAGTATTTT | CASSFLAGGPSTDTQYF
TRBJ1-2 | TRBV7-9 | - | - | TGTGCCAGCAGCGGAGAGAGGTTCGGCCCCGCTAACTATGGCTACACCTTC | CASSGERFGPANYGYTF
TRBJ2-3 | TRBV10-1 | TRBD2 | - | TGCGCCAGCAGTTATAGCGGGGAAAAAGATACGCAGTATTTT | CASSYSGEKDTQYF
TRBJ1-2 | TRBV4-1 | TRBD1 | - | TGCGCCAGCAGGAGGACAGGAGCTAACTATGGCTACACCTTC | CASRRTGANYGYTF
TRBJ1-1 | TRBV25-1 | TRBD1 | - | TGTGCCAGCAGTGAAGGGACAGGGGGCACTGAAGCTTTCTTT | CASSEGTGGTEAFF
TRBJ1-3 | TRBV18 | TRBD1 | - | TGTGCCAGCTCACCTGGGGACAGGGGAATTGGAAACACCATATATTTT | CASSPGDRGIGNTIYF
TRBJ1-5 | TRBV2 | - | - | TGTGCCAGCAGTGCTGACAGGCATACGAATCAGCCCCAGCATTTT | CASSADRHTNQPQHF
TRBJ1-5 | TRBV2 | - | - | TGTGCCAGCAGTGAAGGGGCAGGGGGCAATCAGCCCCAGCATTTT | CASSEGAGGNQPQHF
TRBJ1-1 | TRBV6-5 | - | - | TGTGCCAGCAGTTATGTGTCCGTTCCAGTGAACACTGAAGCTTTCTTT | CASSYVSVPVNTEAFF